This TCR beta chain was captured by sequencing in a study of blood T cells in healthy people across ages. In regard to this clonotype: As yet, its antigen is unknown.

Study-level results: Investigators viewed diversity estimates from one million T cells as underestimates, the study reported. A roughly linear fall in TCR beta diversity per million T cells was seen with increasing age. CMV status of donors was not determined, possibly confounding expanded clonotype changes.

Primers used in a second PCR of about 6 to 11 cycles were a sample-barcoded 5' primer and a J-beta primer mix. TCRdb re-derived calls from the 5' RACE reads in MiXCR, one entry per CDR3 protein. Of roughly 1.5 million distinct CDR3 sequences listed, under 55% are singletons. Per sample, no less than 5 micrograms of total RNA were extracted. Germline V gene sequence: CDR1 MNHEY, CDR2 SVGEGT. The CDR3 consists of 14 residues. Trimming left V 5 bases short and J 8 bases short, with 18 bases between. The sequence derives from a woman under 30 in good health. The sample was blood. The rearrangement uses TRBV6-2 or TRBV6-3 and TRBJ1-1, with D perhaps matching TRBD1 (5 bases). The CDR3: CASSLTISRDEAFF. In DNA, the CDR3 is TGTGCCAGCAGTCTGACAATCTCCCGGGACGAAGCTTTCTTT.